Below are 23 T cell receptor beta chains sequenced from a single sample in a study of blood T cell repertoires in COVID-19. Sequenced by immunoSEQ multiplex PCR; TCRdb stores in-frame clones only, minus some. The sample has about 340,000 clones, roughly 90% seen once; the top ten hold less than 20%. Sequencing input: PBMCs or T cells enriched from blood (not recorded which). Receptors were obtained from a woman aged 25-40 years who had recovered from COVID-19.

The V gene is TRBV28, the J gene TRBJ2-2, with a weak D call TRBD1 (6 bases). V was cut by 6 bases and J by 8 bases, with 22 bases left in between. Germline CDR1 reads MDHEN; CDR2 reads SYDVKM. The CDR3 is 16 amino acids. The CDR3 DNA reads as TGTGCCAGCAGAGTCCGAGTGGGGACACTGCCTGGGGAGCTGTTTTTT. Translating it yields CASRVRVGTLPGELFF. The variable domain in full, with the rest retrieved from reference TRBV28 and TRBJ2-2, is DVKVTQSSRYLVKRTGEKVFLECVQDMDHENMFWYRQDPGLGLRLIYFSYDVKMKEKGDIPEGYSVSREKKERFSLILESASTNQTSMYLCASRVRVGTLPGELFFGEGSRLTVL.

This sequence joins TRBV6-1 and TRBJ1-2; possibly TRBD1 for D (5 bases). The CDR3 loop spans 15 amino acids. CDR1 and CDR2 (germline): MNHNS, SASEGT. V shed 2 bases and J shed 4 bases, with 14 bases lying between them. The CDR3 DNA sequence: TGTGCCAGCAGTGAAACGAGGCAGGGCTTCTATGGCTACACCTTC. Translation: CASSETRQGFYGYTF.

This clone turned up a few times. The chain is built from TRBV7-2 and TRBJ2-2; no definite D call. The V end lost 5 bases, the J end lost 3 bases, and 10 bases lay between the germline ends. Germline loops: CDR1 SGHTA, CDR2 FQGNSA. There are 14 residues in the CDR3. The CDR3 DNA is TGTGCCAGCAGCCCAGGTGTCTACACCGGGGAGCTGTTTTTT. It translates to CASSPGVYTGELFF.

This clone appeared a single time. The CDR3 DNA reads as TGTGCCACCAGCAGAGATCTCTACAGCTCCTACAATGAGCAGTTCTTC. Its protein is CATSRDLYSSYNEQFF. V gene TRBV15 combines with J gene TRBJ2-1, with D uncertain. The V and J ends lost 0 bases and 0 bases respectively, with 9 bases between them. The CDR3 is made up of 16 amino acids. The germline V gene encodes CDR1 LNHNV and CDR2 YYDKDF (reference sequence).

The V call is TRBV27, the J call TRBJ2-3; 9 nucleotides line up with TRBD2. Germline loops: CDR1 MNHEY, CDR2 SMNVEV (reference sequence). The CDR3 spans 17 residues. The ends lost 0 bases at V and 2 bases at J; junction bases unmatched: 6. CDR3 nucleotide sequence: TGTGCCAGCAGTTTATCCCCTAGCGGGGAAATCACAGATACGCAGTATTTT. It is translated as CASSLSPSGEITDTQYF.

The chain uses TRBV19 and TRBJ2-1; TRBD2 might be the D (5 bases). Germline-derived CDR1 and CDR2 are LNHDA and SQIVND (reference sequence). V lost 7 bases to trimming and J lost 6 bases, with 10 bases between them. The CDR3 spans 12 residues. The DNA for the CDR3 is TGTGCCAGTACCCCGGGGTTCAATGAGCAGTTCTTC. Residues: CASTPGFNEQFF.

This clone is a singleton in its sample. The V and J genes are TRBV4-3 and TRBJ2-4; D call uncertain. The CDR3 runs to 15 residues. V was pared by 0 bases and J by 7 bases, with 13 bases between. CDR1 and CDR2 from the germline V gene are LGHNA and YSLEER. The CDR3 region has the DNA TGCGCCAGCAGCCAAGATCGCGGTATTACGAACATTCAGTACTTC. As protein: CASSQDRGITNIQYF.

The genes are TRBV13 and TRBJ2-1, with 8 bases identical to TRBD2. CDR1 is PRHDT, CDR2 FYEKMQ, per germline (reference sequence). V shed 6 bases, J shed 8 bases, and the junction held 9 bases outside the gene matches. This CDR3 contains 14 residues. The CDR3, as DNA: TGTGCCAGCAGACTAAGCGGGAGAAGGTATGAGCAGTTCTTC. It is translated as CASRLSGRRYEQFF.

CDR3 protein: CSVLVLNSYEQYF. As DNA, the CDR3 is TGCAGCGTTCTGGTACTTAACTCCTACGAGCAGTACTTC. This sequence joins TRBV29-1 and TRBJ2-7, with D uncertain. Germline loops: CDR1 SQVTM, CDR2 ANQGSEA. This CDR3 is 13 amino acids long. Trimming removed 5 bases from V and 0 bases from J, with 11 bases in between.

This chain links TRBV11-2 with TRBJ2-2; possibly TRBD2 for D (6 bases). The CDR3 has 17 amino acids. Germline assignment: CDR1 SGHAT and CDR2 FQNNGV. Trimming shortened V by 1 base and J by 1 base, and 13 bases separated the two germline ends. CDR3 bases: TGTGCCAGCAGCTTAGGGGGAGCGGGCGTGAACACCGGGGAGCTGTTTTTT. It is translated as CASSLGGAGVNTGELFF.

V usage is TRBV5-1 and J usage is TRBJ2-1; D is unclear. CDR3 length: 15 amino acids. Trimming pared 2 bases from V and 0 bases from J, leaving 9 bases between. The germline V gene encodes CDR1 SGHRS and CDR2 YFSETQ. The CDR3 here is CASSFLSSSYNEQFF. Written as DNA, the CDR3 is TGCGCCAGCAGCTTCTTGTCGAGCTCCTACAATGAGCAGTTCTTC. The full variable domain, completed using reference TRBV5-1 and TRBJ2-1, is KAGVTQTPRYLIKTRGQQVTLSCSPISGHRSVSWYQQTPGQGLQFLFEYFSETQRNKGNFPGRFSGRQFSNSRSEMNVSTLELGDSALYLCASSFLSSSYNEQFFGPGTRLTVL.

The chain joins TRBV5-1 to TRBJ1-2; TRBD1 might be the D (6 bases). The CDR3 has 12 amino acids. The V and J ends lost 4 bases and 2 bases respectively, with 6 bases between them. Germline CDR1 is SGHRS and CDR2 is YFSETQ. CDR3 DNA sequence: TGCGCCAGCAGCACAGGGAACTATGGCTACACCTTC. This translates into CASSTGNYGYTF.

J is TRBJ2-5 and V is TRBV5-1; D uncertain. The CDR3 has 11 residues. CDR1 is SGHRS and CDR2 is YFSETQ in the germline V gene. Trimming removed 2 bases at V and 4 bases at J, with 3 bases between. Written as DNA, the CDR3 is TGCGCCAGCAGCTTCGGAGAGACCCAGTACTTC. Its translation: CASSFGETQYF. Together with reference TRBV5-1 and TRBJ2-5, the CDR3 gives the full variable domain: KAGVTQTPRYLIKTRGQQVTLSCSPISGHRSVSWYQQTPGQGLQFLFEYFSETQRNKGNFPGRFSGRQFSNSRSEMNVSTLELGDSALYLCASSFGETQYFGPGTRLLVL.

The rearrangement uses TRBV5-8 and TRBJ1-1; D ambiguous. V lost 2 bases to trimming and J lost 10 bases, with 15 bases between them. This CDR3 spans 13 amino acids. Germline V CDR1 and CDR2: SGHTS, YDEGEE. In DNA, the CDR3 is TGTGCCAGCAGCTTCCGGCCGCCCGAGGCAGCTTTCTTT. Its translation is CASSFRPPEAAFF.

This clone was seen just once. The gene calls are TRBV12-3 or TRBV12-4 and TRBJ2-7, with TRBD1 identical over 7 bases. Trimming cost V 5 bases and J 2 bases; bases outside gene matches: 3. CDR3 size: 13 residues. The CDR3 nucleotides are TGTGCCAGCAGTCTAGGGGGCCCCTACGAGCAGTACTTC. It translates to CASSLGGPYEQYF.

This rearrangement joins TRBV18 to TRBJ1-4; D is possibly TRBD1 (5 bases). Germline assignment: CDR1 KGHSH and CDR2 LQKENI. The V end was cut by 0 bases, the J end by 7 bases, with 12 bases between. The CDR3 totals 15 residues. CDR3 bases: TGTGCCAGCTCACCACCGGGAGGGGAAGGTGAAAAACTGTTTTTT. Its protein product is CASSPPGGEGEKLFF.

CDR3 residues: CASSQGQGFYNEQFF. CDR3 nucleotides: TGCGCCAGCAGCCAGGGACAGGGGTTTTACAATGAGCAGTTCTTC. This chain uses TRBV4-1 with TRBJ2-1; TRBD1 aligns across 10 bases. The CDR3 runs 15 residues. Germline trimming cut 3 bases from V and 4 bases from J; bases unmatched to any gene: 3. Germline loops: CDR1 MGHRA, CDR2 YSYEKL.

The rearrangement links TRBV6-4 to TRBJ2-1, with TRBD1 matching 7 bases. This CDR3 comprises 14 residues. The germline V gene encodes CDR1 MRHNA and CDR2 SNTAGT. J was trimmed by 6 bases and V by 6 bases; bases with no gene match: 8. The CDR3 loop reads CASRLTGQSNEQFF. The CDR3 region has the DNA TGTGCCAGCAGGCTGACAGGGCAGAGCAATGAGCAGTTCTTC.

DNA for the CDR3: TGTGCCATCAGTGAGTATCAGGCCTATGGCTACACCTTC. It codes for CAISEYQAYGYTF. The rearrangement links TRBV10-3 to TRBJ1-2; D unclear. Germline V CDR1 and CDR2: ENHRY, SYGVKD. The CDR3 loop spans 13 amino acids. Trimming removed 1 base from V and 4 bases from J, with 7 bases in between.

The chain has TRBV27 and TRBJ1-1; 9 nucleotides match TRBD1. Germline V CDR1 and CDR2: MNHEY, SMNVEV (reference sequence). Trimming cost V 0 bases and J 5 bases; bases outside gene matches: 13. This CDR3 region has 18 residues. Written as DNA, the CDR3 is TGTGCCAGCAGTTTATCGTCCCCCGGGACAGGGATGCGAACTGAAGCTTTCTTT. Protein product: CASSLSSPGTGMRTEAFF.

The chain recombines TRBV5-6 with TRBJ2-1; D is uncertain. The CDR3 runs to 13 residues. The germline V gene encodes CDR1 SGHDT and CDR2 YYEEEE. The ends were cut back, 4 bases at V and 10 bases at J, with 15 bases in the middle. The CDR3 protein is CASSDRPAGEQFF. CDR3 in DNA: TGTGCCAGCAGCGACCGACCCGCCGGGGAGCAGTTCTTC.

The V gene is TRBV29-1, the J gene TRBJ2-7; D gene ambiguous. V dropped 0 bases and J dropped 1 base, with 7 bases sitting between them. CDR3 size: 13 residues. Germline CDR1 reads SQVTM; CDR2 reads ANQGSEA. The CDR3 DNA reads TGCAGCGTTGAAGATCGGGTTTCCTACGAGCAGTACTTC. This translates into CSVEDRVSYEQYF.

V and J are TRBV27 and TRBJ1-2; 12 bases agree with TRBD1. V shed 6 bases and J 7 bases; nucleotides not matched to a gene: 9. The CDR3 totals 15 residues. Germline CDR1 is MNHEY and CDR2 is SMNVEV (reference sequence). In DNA, the CDR3 is TGTGCCAGCAGAACGGGGGGACAGGGGGCCGGTGGCTACACCTTC. The encoded protein is CASRTGGQGAGGYTF.